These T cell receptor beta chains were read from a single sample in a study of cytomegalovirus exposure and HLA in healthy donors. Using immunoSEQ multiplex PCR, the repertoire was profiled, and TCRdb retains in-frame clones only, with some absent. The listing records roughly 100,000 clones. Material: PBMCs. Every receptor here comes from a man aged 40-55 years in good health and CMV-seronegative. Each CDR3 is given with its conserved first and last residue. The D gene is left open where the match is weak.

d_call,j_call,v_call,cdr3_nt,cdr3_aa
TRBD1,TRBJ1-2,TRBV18,TGTGCCAGCTCACCCCTAGGGACAGACAATGGCTACACCTTC,CASSPLGTDNGYTF
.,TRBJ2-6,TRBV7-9,TGTGCCAGCAGCCTACAGGCTGCCGGGGCCAACGTCCTGACTTTC,CASSLQAAGANVLTF
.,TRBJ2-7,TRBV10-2,TGCGCCAGCAGTGGGGGGCATAGCTATGACTACGAGCAGTACTTC,CASSGGHSYDYEQYF
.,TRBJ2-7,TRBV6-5,TGTGCCAGAGGAGTTTCCTACGAGCAGTACTTC,CARGVSYEQYF
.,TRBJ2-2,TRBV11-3,TGTGCCAGCAGCTTCATGGGGCAGAGGAATACCGGGGAGCTGTTTTTT,CASSFMGQRNTGELFF
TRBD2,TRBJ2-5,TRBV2,TGTGCCAGCTGGGGTGCTCGGGGGGGCCGCGAGACCCAGTACTTC,CASWGARGGRETQYF
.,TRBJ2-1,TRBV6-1,TGTGCCAGCAGTCAAGATCTAAGTTGGGGGGGGCGCGATGAGCAGTTCTTC,CASSQDLSWGGRDEQFF
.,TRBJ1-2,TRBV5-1,TGCGCCAGCAGCTTGGGTGGGGAGAACTATGGCTACACCTTC,CASSLGGENYGYTF
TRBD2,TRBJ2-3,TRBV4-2,TGTGCCAGCCAGAAGCGGGGGGGGTTAGGAGATACGCAGTATTTT,CASQKRGGLGDTQYF
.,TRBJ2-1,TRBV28,TGTGCCAGCACCCGTCACGGTGAGCAGTTCTTC,CASTRHGEQFF
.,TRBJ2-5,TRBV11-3,TGTGCCAGCAGCCCTACCCCACAGGGCCGGGAGACCCAGTACTTC,CASSPTPQGRETQYF
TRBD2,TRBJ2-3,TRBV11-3,TGTGCCAGCAGCTTAGGCGGGGGACGCACAGATACGCAGTATTTT,CASSLGGGRTDTQYF
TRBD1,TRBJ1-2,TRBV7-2,TGTGCCAGCAGCTCGGGACAGGGAATTGACTATGGCTACACCTTC,CASSSGQGIDYGYTF
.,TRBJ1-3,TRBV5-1,TGCGCCAGCAGCTTGGAGGGGTTGCGTACAGACGCCATATATTTT,CASSLEGLRTDAIYF
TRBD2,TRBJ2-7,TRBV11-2,TGTGCCAGCAGCTGGACTAGCGGGAGTCGTAGCTCCTACGAGCAGTACTTC,CASSWTSGSRSSYEQYF
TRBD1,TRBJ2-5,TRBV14,TGTGCCAGCAGCCAAGATCAGGGACAGCCTGGGACCCAGTACTTC,CASSQDQGQPGTQYF
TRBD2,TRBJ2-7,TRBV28,TGTGCCAGCACATCTAGCGGGCCGTACGAGCAGTACTTC,CASTSSGPYEQYF
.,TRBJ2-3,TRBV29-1,TGCAGCGTTGGCCGCGAGGTTTCGGGAGATACGCAGTATTTT,CSVGREVSGDTQYF
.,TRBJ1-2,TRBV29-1,TGCAGCGTAGTGGACAGTCTTAACTATGGCTACACCTTC,CSVVDSLNYGYTF
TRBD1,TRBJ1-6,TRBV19,TGTGCCAGTAGCATCAAAGGACAGGGGGGCAATTCACCCCTCCACTTT,CASSIKGQGGNSPLHF
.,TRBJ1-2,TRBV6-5,TGTGCCAGCAGTTACACGAACAGGGCCTCTAACTATGGCTACACCTTC,CASSYTNRASNYGYTF
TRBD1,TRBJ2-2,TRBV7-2,TGTGCCAGCAGCTTAAGGGGACGGGGACAGGGTATGACCGGGGAGCTGTTTTTT,CASSLRGRGQGMTGELFF
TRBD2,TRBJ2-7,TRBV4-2,TGTGCCAGCAGCAAAGAGGCGACTAGCGCCTACGAGCAGTACTTC,CASSKEATSAYEQYF
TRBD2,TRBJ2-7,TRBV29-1,TGCAGCGTTGGACTAGCGGATGAACCCTCCTACGAGCAGTACTTC,CSVGLADEPSYEQYF
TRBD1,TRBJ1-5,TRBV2,TGTGCCAGCAGTAGACAGGGGGGCAATCAGCCCCAGCATTTT,CASSRQGGNQPQHF
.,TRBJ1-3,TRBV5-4,TGTGCCAGCAGCTCTAAGGGGCCTTCTGGAAACACCATATATTTT,CASSSKGPSGNTIYF
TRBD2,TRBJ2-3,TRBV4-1,TGCGCCAGCAGCTCAGCGGGACTACCTCAAGGTACGCAGTATTTT,CASSSAGLPQGTQYF
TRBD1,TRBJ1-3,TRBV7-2,TGTGCCAGCAGCTCAGCGGGACAGCGGGCCCCTGGAAACACCATATATTTT,CASSSAGQRAPGNTIYF
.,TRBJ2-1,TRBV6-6,TGTGCCAGCAGTTACAACCCCTATTACAATGAGCAGTTCTTC,CASSYNPYYNEQFF